This T cell receptor beta chain was sequenced for a study of regulatory and conventional T cells in RAG deficiency. Study-level results: Control T-cell subsets had markedly higher Shannon entropy and lower Simpson indices than RAG-deficient patients. Shorter CDR3s in all patient subsets; >85% Treg-Tconv overlap in Omenn. Compared with controls, unique Treg TCR beta sequences dropped about 100-fold in Omenn syndrome and CID/AS.

Germline V CDR1 and CDR2: SGHAT, FQNNGV. The length of the CDR3 is 14 residues. Trimming took off 2 bases at V and 6 bases at J, with 12 bases between the two ends. Blood CD4+ CD25-high CD127-low regulatory T cells supplied the genomic DNA template. This clone was detected only once. The antigen remains unidentified. This table comes from immunoSEQ multiplex PCR, and its TCRdb copy is limited to in-frame clones, with some not included. Of over 15,000 clones in the sample, 87% were seen once. These data were also filed under a second study, of regulatory T cells. That work contributes: Primers: 52 TRBV forward and 13 TRBJ reverse.

Sequencing was carried out using Tregs sorted from blood. This chain connects TRBV11-2 to TRBJ2-3; unclear D gene. The TCR was taken from a human donor in good health. CDR3 loop: CASSLYLRSDTQYF. The CDR3 DNA reads as TGTGCCAGCAGCTTATATCTTAGGAGTGATACGCAGTATTTT.